The text below deals with one TCR beta chain. The sample comes from a study of blood T cell repertoires in COVID-19. Study-wide context: Sources were T cells, B-cell-depleted T cells, or PBMCs; the material itself was cDNA or gDNA.

V lost 3 bases and J 1 base, leaving 10 bases between the germline ends. CDR1 is MNHEY and CDR2 is SMNVEV in the germline V gene (reference sequence). The CDR3 has 15 amino acids. Here immunoSEQ multiplex PCR was the method, and the copy in TCRdb shows in-frame clones only, minus some. This table has a few hundred thousand clones, about 89% appearing once. The receptor was isolated from a man aged 40-55 years who had recovered from COVID-19. Material for sequencing was peripheral blood. The chain couples TRBV27 to TRBJ1-5; possible D gene TRBD1, 6 bases. The DNA for the CDR3 is TGTGCCAGCAGTTTTCAGGGGATCAGCAATCAGCCCCAGCATTTT. Protein sequence: CASSFQGISNQPQHF.